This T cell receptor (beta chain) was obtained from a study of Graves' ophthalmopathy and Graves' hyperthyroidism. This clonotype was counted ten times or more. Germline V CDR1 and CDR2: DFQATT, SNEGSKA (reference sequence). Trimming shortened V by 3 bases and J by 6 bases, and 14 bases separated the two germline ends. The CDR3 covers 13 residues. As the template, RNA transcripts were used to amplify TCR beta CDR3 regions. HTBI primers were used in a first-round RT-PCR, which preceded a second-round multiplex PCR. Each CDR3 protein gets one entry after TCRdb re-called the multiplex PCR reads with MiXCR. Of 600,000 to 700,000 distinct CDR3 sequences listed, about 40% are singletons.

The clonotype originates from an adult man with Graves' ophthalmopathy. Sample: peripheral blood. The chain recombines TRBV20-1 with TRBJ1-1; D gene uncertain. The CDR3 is CSASGVGSSEAFF. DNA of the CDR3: TGCAGTGCTAGTGGGGTTGGTAGCTCTGAAGCTTTCTTT.